The following is a TCR beta chain sequence with its context. Its antigen is unidentified. CDR1 MNHNS and CDR2 SASEGT come from the germline V gene. The CDR3 length is 16 residues. V was pared by 8 bases and J by 9 bases, with 27 bases between. The sample comes from a study of regulatory T cells in long-lasting Graves disease. Study outcomes and limitations: The study found TRBV28, TRBJ1-2 and TRBJ2-5 favored in persistent disease.

Arm-PCR of CDR3 regions and iRepertoire HTBI primers were the basis on which TCR beta libraries were built. TCRdb used MiXCR to reprocess the multiplex PCR reads, holding one entry per CDR3 protein. The profile covers fewer than 500,000 distinct CDR3 sequences, with 15% to 20% appearing a single time and less than 15% taken by the ten largest. Described time point: newly diagnosed GD, antithyroid drugs for less than 3 months. Isolated PBMC RNA provided the starting material for the TCR library. Staff took about 9.8 milliliters of peripheral blood and put it into EDTA tubes. The sample also formed part of further work on T cells in Graves' hyperthyroidism and ophthalmopathy. That source notes: Uncontrolled infection, other autoimmune disease, pregnancy or lactation led to exclusion. For the diagnoses, clinical symptoms, serum thyroxine and TRAb, thyroid ultrasound and orbital computed tomography were used.

The sample in question was peripheral blood mononuclear cells (PBMCs), obtained at new diagnosis, from a patient treated with antithyroid drugs. The genes are TRBV6-1 and TRBJ2-3; weak D call: TRBD2 (9 bases). The clonotype originates from a man in his forties or fifties with Graves disease. The CDR3: CASRTGQGAGGWTQYF. In DNA form, the CDR3 reads TGTGCCAGCCGAACAGGACAGGGAGCGGGGGGTTGGACGCAGTATTTT.